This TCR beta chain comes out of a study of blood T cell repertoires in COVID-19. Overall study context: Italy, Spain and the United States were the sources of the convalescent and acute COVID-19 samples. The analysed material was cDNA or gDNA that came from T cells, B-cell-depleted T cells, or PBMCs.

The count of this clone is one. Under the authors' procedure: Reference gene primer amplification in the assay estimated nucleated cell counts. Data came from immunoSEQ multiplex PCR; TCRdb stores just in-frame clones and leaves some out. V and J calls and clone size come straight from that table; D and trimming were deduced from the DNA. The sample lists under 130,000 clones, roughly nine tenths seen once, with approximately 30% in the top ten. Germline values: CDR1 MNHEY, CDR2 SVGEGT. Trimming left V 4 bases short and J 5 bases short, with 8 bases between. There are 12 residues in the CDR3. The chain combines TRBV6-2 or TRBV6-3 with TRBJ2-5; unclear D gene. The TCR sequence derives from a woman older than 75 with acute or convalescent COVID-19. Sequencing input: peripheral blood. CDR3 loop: CASSLARETQYF. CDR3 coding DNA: TGTGCCAGCAGTTTGGCGAGGGAGACCCAGTACTTC.